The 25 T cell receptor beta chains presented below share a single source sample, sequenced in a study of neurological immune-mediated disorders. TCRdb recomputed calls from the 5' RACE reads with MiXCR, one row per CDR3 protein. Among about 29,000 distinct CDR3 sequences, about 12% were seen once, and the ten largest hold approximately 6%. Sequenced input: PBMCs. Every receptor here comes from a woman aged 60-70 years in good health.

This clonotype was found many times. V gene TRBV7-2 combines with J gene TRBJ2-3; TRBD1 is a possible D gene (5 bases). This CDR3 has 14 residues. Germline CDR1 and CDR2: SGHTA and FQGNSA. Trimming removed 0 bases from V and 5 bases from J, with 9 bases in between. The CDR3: CASSLAAGLDTQYF. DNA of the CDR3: TGTGCCAGCAGCTTAGCGGCAGGGTTAGATACGCAGTATTTT. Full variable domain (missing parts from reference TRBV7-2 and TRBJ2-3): GAGVSQSPSNKVTEKGKDVELRCDPISGHTALYWYRQSLGQGLEFLIYFQGNSAPDKSGLPSDRFSAERTGGSVSTLTIQRTQQEDSAVYLCASSLAAGLDTQYFGPGTRLTVL.

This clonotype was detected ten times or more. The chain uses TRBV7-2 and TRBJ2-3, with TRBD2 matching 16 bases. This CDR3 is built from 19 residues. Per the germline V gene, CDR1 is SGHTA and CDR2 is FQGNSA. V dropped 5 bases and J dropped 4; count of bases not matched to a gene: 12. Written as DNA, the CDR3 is TGTGCCAGCAGCCCACTAGGGACTAGCGGGGGGGCTCCCCCAGATACGCAGTATTTT. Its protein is CASSPLGTSGGAPPDTQYF.

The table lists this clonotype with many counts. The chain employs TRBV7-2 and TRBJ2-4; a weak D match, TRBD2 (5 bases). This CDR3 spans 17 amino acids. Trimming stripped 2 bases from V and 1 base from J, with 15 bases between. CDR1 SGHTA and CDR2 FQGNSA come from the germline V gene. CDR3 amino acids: CASSLRDGISAKNIQYF. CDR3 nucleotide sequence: TGTGCCAGCAGCTTACGGGATGGGATCTCGGCCAAAAACATTCAGTACTTC.

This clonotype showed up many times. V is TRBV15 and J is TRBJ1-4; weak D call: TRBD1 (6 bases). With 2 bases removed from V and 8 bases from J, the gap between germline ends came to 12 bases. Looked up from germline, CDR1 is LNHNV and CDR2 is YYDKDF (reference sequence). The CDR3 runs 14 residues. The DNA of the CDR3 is TGTGCCACCAGCAGAACCGGGGGGGGCGAAAAACTGTTTTTT. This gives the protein CATSRTGGGEKLFF.

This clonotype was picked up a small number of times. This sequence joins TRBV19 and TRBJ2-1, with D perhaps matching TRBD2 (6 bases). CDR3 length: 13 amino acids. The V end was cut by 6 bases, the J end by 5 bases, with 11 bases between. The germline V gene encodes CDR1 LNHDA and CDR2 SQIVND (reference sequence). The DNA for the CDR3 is TGTGCCAGTAGGTTGACTAGACACAATGAGCAGTTCTTC. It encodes CASRLTRHNEQFF.

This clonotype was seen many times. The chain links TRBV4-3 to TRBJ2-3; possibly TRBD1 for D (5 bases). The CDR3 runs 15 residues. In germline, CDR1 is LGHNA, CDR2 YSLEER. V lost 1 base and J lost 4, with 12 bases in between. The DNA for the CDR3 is TGCGCCAGCAGCCAAGTACCATCAGGGTCAGATACGCAGTATTTT. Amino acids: CASSQVPSGSDTQYF.

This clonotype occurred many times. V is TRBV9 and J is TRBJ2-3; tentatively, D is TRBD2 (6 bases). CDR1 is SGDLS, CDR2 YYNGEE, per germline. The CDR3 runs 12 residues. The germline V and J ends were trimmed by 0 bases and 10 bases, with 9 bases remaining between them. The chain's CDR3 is CASSVVGEAQYF. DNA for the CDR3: TGTGCCAGCAGCGTAGTCGGGGAGGCGCAGTATTTT.

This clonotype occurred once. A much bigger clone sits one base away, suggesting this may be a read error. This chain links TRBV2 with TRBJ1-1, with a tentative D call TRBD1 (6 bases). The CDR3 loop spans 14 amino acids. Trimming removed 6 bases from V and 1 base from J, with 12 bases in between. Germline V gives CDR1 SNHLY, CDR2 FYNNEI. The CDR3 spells CASRQQGANTEAFF. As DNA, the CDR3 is TGTGCCAGCAGACAACAGGGAGCGAACACTGAAGCTTTCTTT.

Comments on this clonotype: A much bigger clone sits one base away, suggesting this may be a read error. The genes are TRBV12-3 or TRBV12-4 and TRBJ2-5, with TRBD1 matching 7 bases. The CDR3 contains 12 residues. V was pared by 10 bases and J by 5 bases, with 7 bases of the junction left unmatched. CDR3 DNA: TGTGCCAACAGCCAGACAGGGGAGACCCAGTACTTC. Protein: CANSQTGETQYF.

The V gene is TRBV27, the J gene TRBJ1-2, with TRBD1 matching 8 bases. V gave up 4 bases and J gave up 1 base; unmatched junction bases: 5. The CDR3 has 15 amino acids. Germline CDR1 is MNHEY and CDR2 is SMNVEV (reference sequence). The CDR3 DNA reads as TGTGCCAGCAGTTCGGGGACAGGCATTAACTATGGCTACACCTTC. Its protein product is CASSSGTGINYGYTF.

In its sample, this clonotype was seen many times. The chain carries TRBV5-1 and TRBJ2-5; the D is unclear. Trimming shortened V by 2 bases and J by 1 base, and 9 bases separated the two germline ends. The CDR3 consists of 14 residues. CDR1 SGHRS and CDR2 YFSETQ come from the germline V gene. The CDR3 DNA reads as TGCGCCAGCAGCTTCCTCTCTTTCCAAGAGACCCAGTACTTC. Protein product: CASSFLSFQETQYF.

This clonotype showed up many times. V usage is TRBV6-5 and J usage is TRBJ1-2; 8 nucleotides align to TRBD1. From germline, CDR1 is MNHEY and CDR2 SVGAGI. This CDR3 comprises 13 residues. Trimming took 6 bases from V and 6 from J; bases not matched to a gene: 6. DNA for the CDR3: TGTGCCAGCAGACCGGACAGGGAGAATGGCTACACCTTC. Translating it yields CASRPDRENGYTF.

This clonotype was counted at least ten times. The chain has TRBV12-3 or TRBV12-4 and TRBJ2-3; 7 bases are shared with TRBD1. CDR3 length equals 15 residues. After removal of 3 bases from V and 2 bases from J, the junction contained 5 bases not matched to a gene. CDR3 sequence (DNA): TGTGCCAGCAGTTTGAACAGGGGAAACACAGATACGCAGTATTTT. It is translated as CASSLNRGNTDTQYF.

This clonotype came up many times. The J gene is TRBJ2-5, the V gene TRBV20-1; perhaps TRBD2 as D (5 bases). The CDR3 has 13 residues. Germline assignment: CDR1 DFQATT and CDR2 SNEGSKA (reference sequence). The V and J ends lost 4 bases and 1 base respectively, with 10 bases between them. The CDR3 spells CSAMSSLQETQYF. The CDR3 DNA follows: TGCAGTGCTATGTCTAGCCTCCAAGAGACCCAGTACTTC.

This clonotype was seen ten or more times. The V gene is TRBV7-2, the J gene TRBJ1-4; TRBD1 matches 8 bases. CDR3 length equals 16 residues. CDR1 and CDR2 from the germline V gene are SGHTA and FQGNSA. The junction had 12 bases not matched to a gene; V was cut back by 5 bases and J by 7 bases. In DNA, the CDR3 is TGTGCCAGCAGCCCACAACAGACAGGGGCGAGTGAAAAACTGTTTTTT. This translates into CASSPQQTGASEKLFF. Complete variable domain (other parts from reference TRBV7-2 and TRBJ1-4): GAGVSQSPSNKVTEKGKDVELRCDPISGHTALYWYRQSLGQGLEFLIYFQGNSAPDKSGLPSDRFSAERTGGSVSTLTIQRTQQEDSAVYLCASSPQQTGASEKLFFGSGTQLSVL.

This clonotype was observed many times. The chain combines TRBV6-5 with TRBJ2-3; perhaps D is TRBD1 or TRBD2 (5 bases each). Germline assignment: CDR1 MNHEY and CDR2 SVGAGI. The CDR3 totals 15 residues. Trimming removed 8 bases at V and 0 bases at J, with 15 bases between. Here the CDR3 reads CASARAWTSTDTQYF. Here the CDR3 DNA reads TGTGCCAGCGCCAGGGCTTGGACTAGCACAGATACGCAGTATTTT.

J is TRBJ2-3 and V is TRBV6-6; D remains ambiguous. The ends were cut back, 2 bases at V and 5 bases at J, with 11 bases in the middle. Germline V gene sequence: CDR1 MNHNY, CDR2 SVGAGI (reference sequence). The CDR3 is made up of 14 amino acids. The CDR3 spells CASSYMVGGDTQYF. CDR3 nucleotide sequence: TGTGCCAGCAGTTACATGGTTGGCGGAGATACGCAGTATTTT.

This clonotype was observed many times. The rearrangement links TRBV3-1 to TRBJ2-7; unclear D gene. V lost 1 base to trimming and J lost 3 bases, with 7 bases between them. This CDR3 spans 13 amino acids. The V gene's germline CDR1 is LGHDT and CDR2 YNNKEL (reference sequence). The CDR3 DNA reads TGTGCCAGCAGCCAAGGGACGGACTACGAGCAGTACTTC. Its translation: CASSQGTDYEQYF.

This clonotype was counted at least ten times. CDR3 residues: CSARDRLGGGHYNEQFF. CDR3 bases: TGCAGTGCTAGAGATCGTCTCGGAGGGGGTCACTACAATGAGCAGTTCTTC. The chain couples TRBV20-1 to TRBJ2-1; D tentatively fits TRBD1 or TRBD2 (6 bases each). Trimming removed 0 bases at V and 3 bases at J, with 18 bases between. Per the germline V gene, CDR1 is DFQATT and CDR2 is SNEGSKA (reference sequence). This CDR3 comprises 17 residues.

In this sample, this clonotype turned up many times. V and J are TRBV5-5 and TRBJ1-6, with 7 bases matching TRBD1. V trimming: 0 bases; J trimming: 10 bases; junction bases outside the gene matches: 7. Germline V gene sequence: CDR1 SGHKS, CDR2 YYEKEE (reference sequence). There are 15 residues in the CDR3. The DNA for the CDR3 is TGTGCCAGCAGCTTGGGTAGGGGGCAAAGCTCACCCCTCCACTTT. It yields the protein CASSLGRGQSSPLHF.

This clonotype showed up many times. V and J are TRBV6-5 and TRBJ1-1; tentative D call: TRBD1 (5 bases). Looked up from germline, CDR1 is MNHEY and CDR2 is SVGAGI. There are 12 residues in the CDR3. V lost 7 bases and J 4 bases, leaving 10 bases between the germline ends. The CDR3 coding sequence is TGTGCCAGCATCTACGACAGCACTGAAGCTTTCTTT. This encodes CASIYDSTEAFF.

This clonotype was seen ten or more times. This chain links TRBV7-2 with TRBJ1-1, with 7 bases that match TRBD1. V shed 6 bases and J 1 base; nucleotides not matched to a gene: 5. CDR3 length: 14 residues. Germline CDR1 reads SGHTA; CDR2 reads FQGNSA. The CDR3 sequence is CASRIGDRNTEAFF. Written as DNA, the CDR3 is TGTGCCAGCAGGATTGGGGACAGGAACACTGAAGCTTTCTTT.

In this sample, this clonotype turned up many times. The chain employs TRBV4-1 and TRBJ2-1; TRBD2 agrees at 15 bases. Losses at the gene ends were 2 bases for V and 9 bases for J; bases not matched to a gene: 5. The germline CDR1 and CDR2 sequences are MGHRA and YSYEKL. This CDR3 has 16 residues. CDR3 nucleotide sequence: TGCGCCAGCAGCCAATCCCGGACTAGCGGGGGGGCTGAGCAGTTCTTC. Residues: CASSQSRTSGGAEQFF.

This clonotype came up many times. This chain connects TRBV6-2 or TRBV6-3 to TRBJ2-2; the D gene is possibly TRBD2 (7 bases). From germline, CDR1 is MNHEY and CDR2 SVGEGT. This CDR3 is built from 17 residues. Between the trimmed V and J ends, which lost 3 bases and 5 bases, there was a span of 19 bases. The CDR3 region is CASSYEGGGLLTGELFF. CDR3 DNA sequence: TGTGCCAGCAGTTATGAAGGCGGGGGCCTCCTTACCGGGGAGCTGTTTTTT.

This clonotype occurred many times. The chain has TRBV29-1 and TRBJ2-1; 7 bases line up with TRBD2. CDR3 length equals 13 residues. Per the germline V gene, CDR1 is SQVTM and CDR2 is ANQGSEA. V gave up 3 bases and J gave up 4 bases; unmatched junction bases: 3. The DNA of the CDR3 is TGCAGCGTTGAGGGCGGGAGTTACAATGAGCAGTTCTTC. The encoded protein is CSVEGGSYNEQFF.